A single sample is the source of the 25 T cell receptor beta chains below, sequenced in a study of Ad26.COV2.S vaccination and SARS-CoV-2 variants. The treatment is: 15 to 20 received Ad26.COV2.S at low or high dose, single or two shots; about 5 received placebo; per-sample allocation not given. Following the first vaccine or placebo injection, samples were taken on day 63. Produced via immunoSEQ multiplex PCR; TCRdb's table is partial and in-frame only. The table shows about 350,000 clones, with around 89% occurring only once. This sample comprised peripheral blood, obtained in a trial of Ad26.COV2.S vaccine versus placebo. All receptors come from a person between 18 and 59 years old who received the Ad26.COV2.S COVID-19 vaccine or a placebo.

The rearrangement uses TRBV10-2 and TRBJ2-5; D gene uncertain. Trimming shortened V by 4 bases and J by 5 bases, and 14 bases separated the two germline ends. CDR3 length: 14 amino acids. Per germline, CDR1 WSHSY and CDR2 SAAADI. CDR3 bases: TGCGCCAGCAGTGGGGCCATGAGTCGGGAGACCCAGTACTTC. Amino acids: CASSGAMSRETQYF.

The rearrangement links TRBV9 to TRBJ2-1; weak D call: TRBD2 (6 bases). This CDR3 spans 16 amino acids. V was clipped by 4 bases and J by 3 bases, with 17 bases between them. Germline V lookup: CDR1 SGDLS, CDR2 YYNGEE. The CDR3 DNA reads TGTGCCAGCAGCCCCCGATACGGCGGGGTCTACAATGAGCAGTTCTTC. Protein sequence: CASSPRYGGVYNEQFF.

This clone turned up a few times. The chain recombines TRBV28 with TRBJ1-2; the D gene is possibly TRBD1 (5 bases). Trimming pared 3 bases from V and 7 bases from J, leaving 15 bases between. Looked up from germline, CDR1 is MDHEN and CDR2 is SYDVKM. This CDR3 comprises 14 residues. Here the CDR3 reads CASSLYGTASGYTF. CDR3 sequence (DNA): TGTGCCAGCAGTTTGTATGGGACGGCAAGTGGCTACACCTTC.

The chain employs TRBV3-1 (or the pseudogene TRBV3-2) and TRBJ2-1; the D gene could be TRBD1 or TRBD2 (5 bases each). This CDR3 is 12 amino acids long. Trimming pared 8 bases from V and 9 bases from J, leaving 14 bases between. CDR1 and CDR2 (germline): LGHDT, YNNKEL (reference sequence). In DNA form, the CDR3 reads TGTGCCAGCGCCAGGGACCTCGGTGAGCAGTTCTTC. Amino acids: CASARDLGEQFF.

This clone was seen only once. CDR3 in amino acids: CASSSSGTEQYF. For the CDR3, the DNA is TGTGCCAGCAGTTCTAGCGGGACAGAGCAGTACTTC. The rearrangement uses TRBV28 and TRBJ2-7; 9 bases align to TRBD2. The CDR3 runs 12 residues. Trimming at V came to 4 bases and at J to 7 bases, leaving 2 bases not matched to a gene. Germline V CDR1 and CDR2: MDHEN, SYDVKM.

This clone was detected a few times. The chain combines TRBV19 with TRBJ1-2; TRBD1 matches 11 bases. The length of the CDR3 is 13 residues. The V gene end was trimmed by 3 bases and the J gene end by 7 bases; junction bases not matched to a gene: 1. Germline CDR1 and CDR2: LNHDA and SQIVND (reference sequence). The chain's CDR3 is CASSIGQGAGYTF. The DNA of the CDR3 is TGTGCCAGTAGTATTGGACAGGGGGCTGGCTACACCTTC. The full variable domain, rest sourced from reference TRBV19 and TRBJ1-2, is DGGITQSPKYLFRKEGQNVTLSCEQNLNHDAMYWYRQDPGQGLRLIYYSQIVNDFQKGDIAEGYSVSREKKESFPLTVTSAQKNPTAFYLCASSIGQGAGYTFGSGTRLTVV.

The rearrangement links TRBV5-1 to TRBJ2-5; 7 bases line up with TRBD1. Germline V gene data show CDR1 as SGHRS and CDR2 as YFSETQ. After removal of 4 bases from V and 2 bases from J, the junction contained 5 bases not matched to a gene. This CDR3 has 14 amino acids. CDR3 nucleotides: TGCGCCAGCAGCCTTACGACAGGGCAAGAGACCCAGTACTTC. It encodes CASSLTTGQETQYF. The whole variable domain, remainder taken from reference TRBV5-1 and TRBJ2-5, is KAGVTQTPRYLIKTRGQQVTLSCSPISGHRSVSWYQQTPGQGLQFLFEYFSETQRNKGNFPGRFSGRQFSNSRSEMNVSTLELGDSALYLCASSLTTGQETQYFGPGTRLLVL.

J is TRBJ2-7 and V is TRBV28; D is possibly TRBD2 (5 bases). The germline V gene encodes CDR1 MDHEN and CDR2 SYDVKM. V was shortened by 2 bases and J by 2 bases, with 10 bases between the two germline ends. This CDR3 spans 14 amino acids. The CDR3 protein is CASSLPGITYEQYF. The CDR3 DNA is TGTGCCAGCAGTTTACCCGGGATTACCTACGAGCAGTACTTC. Complete variable domain (other parts from reference TRBV28 and TRBJ2-7): DVKVTQSSRYLVKRTGEKVFLECVQDMDHENMFWYRQDPGLGLRLIYFSYDVKMKEKGDIPEGYSVSREKKERFSLILESASTNQTSMYLCASSLPGITYEQYFGPGTRLTVT.

As to this clone: The same CDR3 is also encoded by other DNA sequences in this sample. The V and J genes are TRBV18 and TRBJ2-2; maybe TRBD1 (5 bases). Germline V gene data show CDR1 as KGHSH and CDR2 as LQKENI. This CDR3 has 15 amino acids. Trimming took off 1 base at V and 2 bases at J, with 8 bases between the two ends. CDR3 sequence reads: CASSPLQGNTGELFF. The CDR3 DNA follows: TGTGCCAGCTCACCACTTCAGGGAAACACCGGGGAGCTGTTTTTT.

The table lists this clone with a count of one. The rearrangement uses TRBV6-1 and TRBJ1-1; D is perhaps TRBD1 (5 bases). Germline V gene lookup returns CDR1 MNHNS and CDR2 SASEGT. Trimming left V 1 base short and J 8 bases short, with 14 bases between. The CDR3 runs 14 residues. The CDR3 loop reads CASSEGVGTQEAFF. The DNA for the CDR3 is TGTGCCAGCAGTGAAGGGGTGGGGACCCAAGAAGCTTTCTTT.

This CDR3 is CASSLPGTVGKETQYF. In DNA form, the CDR3 reads TGTGCCAGCAGTTTACCCGGGACAGTGGGGAAAGAGACCCAGTACTTC. The rearrangement links TRBV28 to TRBJ2-5, with TRBD1 matching over 7 bases. Germline loops: CDR1 MDHEN, CDR2 SYDVKM. The CDR3 is 16 amino acids. V trimming: 2 bases; J trimming: 3 bases; junction bases outside the gene matches: 9.

This chain joins TRBV20-1 and TRBJ2-5, with D uncertain. Deletions cut 5 bases from V and 2 bases from J, with 9 bases between. This CDR3 region has 12 residues. CDR1 and CDR2 from the germline V gene are DFQATT and SNEGSKA (reference sequence). CDR3 bases: TGCAGTGCTGGTGCTGAACAAGAGACCCAGTACTTC. Its translation is CSAGAEQETQYF.

V and J are TRBV5-1 and TRBJ1-3; 7 nucleotides match TRBD1. The germline gives CDR1 SGHRS, CDR2 YFSETQ. V lost 0 bases, J lost 4 bases, and 7 bases stayed unmatched. The CDR3 contains 16 residues. CDR3 sequence (DNA): TGCGCCAGCAGCTTGGCACCGACAGGGAACGGAAACACCATATATTTT. As protein: CASSLAPTGNGNTIYF.

The chain joins TRBV4-1 to TRBJ1-1, with 9 bases aligning to TRBD1. This CDR3 spans 16 amino acids. The ends lost 4 bases at V and 6 bases at J; junction bases unmatched: 12. Germline-derived CDR1 and CDR2 are MGHRA and YSYEKL. The CDR3 here is CASSRTTGTGRPEAFF. For the CDR3, the DNA is TGCGCCAGCAGCCGCACAACCGGGACAGGGAGACCTGAAGCTTTCTTT.

The rearrangement joins TRBV7-9 to TRBJ1-1; no reliable D call. This CDR3 is built from 12 residues. Germline-derived CDR1 and CDR2 are SEHNR and FQNEAQ (reference sequence). V lost 1 base and J 4 bases, leaving 4 bases between the germline ends. The CDR3 coding sequence is TGTGCCAGCAGCTTAGGAGCCACTGAAGCTTTCTTT. Translating it yields CASSLGATEAFF.

V is TRBV6-1 and J is TRBJ1-3, with TRBD1 matching 7 bases. V lost 2 bases, J lost 4 bases, and 11 bases stayed unmatched. The CDR3 has 17 amino acids. Germline V gene sequence: CDR1 MNHNS, CDR2 SASEGT. The CDR3, as DNA: TGTGCCAGCAGTGAATCGAGACAGGGCGGGTTGGGAAACACCATATATTTT. Protein sequence: CASSESRQGGLGNTIYF.

The rearrangement joins TRBV5-1 to TRBJ2-2, with 9 bases matching TRBD2. The CDR3 is 16 residues long. J gave up 0 bases and V 5 bases, and 5 bases lay outside the gene matches. Germline CDR1 SGHRS, CDR2 YFSETQ. The CDR3 coding sequence is TGCGCCAGCAGGGCGGGAGGGCCAGCGAACACCGGGGAGCTGTTTTTT. It codes for CASRAGGPANTGELFF.

The V and J genes are TRBV3-1 (or the pseudogene TRBV3-2) and TRBJ2-1, with D perhaps TRBD1 or TRBD2 (6 bases each). The CDR3 is made up of 17 amino acids. V was shortened by 0 bases and J by 1 base, with 13 bases between the two germline ends. Germline V CDR1 and CDR2: LGHDT, YNNKEL (reference sequence). The CDR3 spells CASSQEQGGGSYNEQFF. For the CDR3, the DNA is TGTGCCAGCAGCCAAGAACAGGGCGGAGGGTCCTACAATGAGCAGTTCTTC.

The chain couples TRBV3-1 (or the pseudogene TRBV3-2) to TRBJ1-2; 7 positions agree with TRBD1. CDR3 length equals 16 residues. Trimming took 5 bases from V and 2 from J; bases not matched to a gene: 11. Germline V gene lookup returns CDR1 LGHDT and CDR2 YNNKEL (reference sequence). The CDR3 DNA sequence: TGTGCCAGCAGCTCTTCGTTGGGACAGCGAAACTATGGCTACACCTTC. It yields the protein CASSSSLGQRNYGYTF.

The chain combines TRBV7-2 with TRBJ2-5; 11 bases align to TRBD1. The V gene end was trimmed by 6 bases and the J gene end by 2 bases; junction bases not matched to a gene: 8. In germline, CDR1 is SGHTA, CDR2 FQGNSA. The length of the CDR3 is 16 residues. The CDR3 DNA sequence: TGTGCCAGCAGATTACCGGGACAGGGGGGGCAAGAGACCCAGTACTTC. This gives the protein CASRLPGQGGQETQYF.

The gene calls are TRBV18 and TRBJ2-1; D gene unclear. Trimming left V 0 bases short and J 4 bases short, with 4 bases between. CDR1 is KGHSH and CDR2 is LQKENI in the germline V gene. This CDR3 is 13 amino acids long. CDR3 DNA sequence: TGTGCCAGCTCACCACCGATATACAATGAGCAGTTCTTC. It encodes CASSPPIYNEQFF.

This chain joins TRBV4-1 and TRBJ2-7; D not certain. In germline, CDR1 is MGHRA, CDR2 YSYEKL. This CDR3 contains 11 residues. V gave up 9 bases and J gave up 9 bases, with 15 bases separating them. The CDR3 region is CARPSNPTQYF. Here the CDR3 DNA reads TGCGCCAGACCCTCGAACCCCACGCAGTACTTC.

Here the CDR3 reads CASSTDSLGYEQYF. The CDR3 bases are TGTGCCAGCAGCACCGACAGTCTTGGCTACGAGCAGTACTTC. The V and J genes are TRBV9 and TRBJ2-7; D might be TRBD1 (5 bases). The V and J ends lost 4 bases and 3 bases respectively, with 14 bases between them. The CDR3 is 14 amino acids. The germline V gene encodes CDR1 SGDLS and CDR2 YYNGEE. The entire variable domain, with the rest obtained from reference TRBV9 and TRBJ2-7, is as follows: DSGVTQTPKHLITATGQRVTLRCSPRSGDLSVYWYQQSLDQGLQFLIQYYNGEERAKGNILERFSAQQFPDLHSELNLSSLELGDSALYFCASSTDSLGYEQYFGPGTRLTVT.

The gene calls are TRBV6-2 or TRBV6-3 and TRBJ2-7; no firm D call. The V end was cut by 2 bases, the J end by 6 bases, with 5 bases between. This CDR3 comprises 11 residues. The germline V gene has CDR1 MNHEY and CDR2 SVGEGT. The CDR3 is CASSYRLEQYF. CDR3 in DNA: TGTGCCAGCAGTTACAGGCTCGAGCAGTACTTC.

V and J are TRBV4-2 and TRBJ2-1; no firm D call. Germline V lookup: CDR1 LGHNA, CDR2 YNFKEQ. V lost 0 bases and J 4 bases, leaving 16 bases between the germline ends. The CDR3 has 17 amino acids. The CDR3: CASSQDHVLTEYNEQFF. The CDR3, as DNA: TGTGCCAGCAGCCAAGATCACGTGCTTACAGAGTACAATGAGCAGTTCTTC.